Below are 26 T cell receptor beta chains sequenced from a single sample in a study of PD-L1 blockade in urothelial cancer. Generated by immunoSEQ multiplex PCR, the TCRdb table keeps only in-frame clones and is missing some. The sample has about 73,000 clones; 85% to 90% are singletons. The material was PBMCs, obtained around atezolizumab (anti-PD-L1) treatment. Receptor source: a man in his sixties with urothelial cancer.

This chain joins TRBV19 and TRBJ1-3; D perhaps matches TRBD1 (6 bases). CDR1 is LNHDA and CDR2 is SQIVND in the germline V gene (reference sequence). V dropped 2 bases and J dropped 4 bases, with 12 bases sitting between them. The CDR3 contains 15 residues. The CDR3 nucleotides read TGTGCCAGTAGTATACTGAATACAGGGGGAAACACCATATATTTT. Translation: CASSILNTGGNTIYF.

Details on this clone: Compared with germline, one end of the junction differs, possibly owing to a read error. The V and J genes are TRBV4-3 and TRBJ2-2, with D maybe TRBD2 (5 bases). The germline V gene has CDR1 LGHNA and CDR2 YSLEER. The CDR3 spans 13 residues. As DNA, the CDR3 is TGCGCCAGCAGCAAAGACTACCCTGGGGAGCTGTTTTTT. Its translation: CASSKDYPGELFF.

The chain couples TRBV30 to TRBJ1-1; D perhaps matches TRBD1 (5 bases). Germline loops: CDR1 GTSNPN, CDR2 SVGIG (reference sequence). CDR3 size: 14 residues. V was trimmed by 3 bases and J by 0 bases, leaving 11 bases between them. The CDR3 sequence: CAWSPRGVNTEAFF. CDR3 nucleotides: TGTGCCTGGAGCCCGCGGGGCGTGAACACTGAAGCTTTCTTT.

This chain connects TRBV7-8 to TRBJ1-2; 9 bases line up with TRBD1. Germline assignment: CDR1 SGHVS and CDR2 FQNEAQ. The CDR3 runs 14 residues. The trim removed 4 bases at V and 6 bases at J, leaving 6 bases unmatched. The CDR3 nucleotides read TGTGCCAGCAGCTCGATAACAGGGGGCGATGGCTACACCTTC. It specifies CASSSITGGDGYTF.

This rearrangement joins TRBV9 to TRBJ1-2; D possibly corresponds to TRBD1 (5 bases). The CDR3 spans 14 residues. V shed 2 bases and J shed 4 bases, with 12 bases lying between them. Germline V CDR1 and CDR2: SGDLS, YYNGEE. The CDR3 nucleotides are TGTGCCAGCAGCGTTGGGGCAGGGCTCTATGGCTACACCTTC. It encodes CASSVGAGLYGYTF.

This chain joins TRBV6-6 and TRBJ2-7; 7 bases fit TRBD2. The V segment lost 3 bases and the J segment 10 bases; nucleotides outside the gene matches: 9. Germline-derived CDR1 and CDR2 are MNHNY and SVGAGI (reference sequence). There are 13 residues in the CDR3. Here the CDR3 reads CASSYSGRETQYF. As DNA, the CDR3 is TGTGCCAGCAGTTATAGCGGGCGGGAGACTCAGTACTTC.

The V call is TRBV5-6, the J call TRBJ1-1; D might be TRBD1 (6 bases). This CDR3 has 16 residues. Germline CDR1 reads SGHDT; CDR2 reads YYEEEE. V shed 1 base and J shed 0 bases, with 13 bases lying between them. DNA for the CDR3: TGTGCCAGCAGCTTGAACACAGGGACTATGAACACTGAAGCTTTCTTT. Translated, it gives CASSLNTGTMNTEAFF.

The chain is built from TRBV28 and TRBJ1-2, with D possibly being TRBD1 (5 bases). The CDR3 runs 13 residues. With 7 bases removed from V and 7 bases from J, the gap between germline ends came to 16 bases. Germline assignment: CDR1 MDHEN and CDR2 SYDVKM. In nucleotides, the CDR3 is TGTGCCAGCACCCTTCTGGGGCAGTTTGGCTACACCTTC. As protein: CASTLLGQFGYTF.

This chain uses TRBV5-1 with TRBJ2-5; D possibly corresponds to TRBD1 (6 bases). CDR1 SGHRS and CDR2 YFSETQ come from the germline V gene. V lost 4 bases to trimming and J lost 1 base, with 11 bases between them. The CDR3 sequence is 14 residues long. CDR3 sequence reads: CASSTEDSQETQYF. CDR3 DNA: TGCGCCAGCAGCACTGAGGACAGCCAAGAGACCCAGTACTTC.

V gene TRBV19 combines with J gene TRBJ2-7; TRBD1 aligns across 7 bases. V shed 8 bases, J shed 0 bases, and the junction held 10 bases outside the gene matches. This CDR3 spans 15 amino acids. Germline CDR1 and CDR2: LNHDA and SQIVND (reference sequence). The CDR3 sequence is CASRPQGPSSYEQYF. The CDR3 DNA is TGTGCCAGTCGACCACAGGGGCCTAGCTCCTACGAGCAGTACTTC.

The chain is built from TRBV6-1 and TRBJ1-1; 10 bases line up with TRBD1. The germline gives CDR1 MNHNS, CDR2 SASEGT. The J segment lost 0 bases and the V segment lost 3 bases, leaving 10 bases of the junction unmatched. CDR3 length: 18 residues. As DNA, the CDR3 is TGTGCCAGCAGTGACGGGACAGGGGAAACAGGGATGAACACTGAAGCTTTCTTT. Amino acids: CASSDGTGETGMNTEAFF.

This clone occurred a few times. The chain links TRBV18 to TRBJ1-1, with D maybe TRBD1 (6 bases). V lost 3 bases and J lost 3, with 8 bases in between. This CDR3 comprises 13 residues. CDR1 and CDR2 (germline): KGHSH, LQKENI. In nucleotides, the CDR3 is TGTGCCAGCTCACCTCGGACAGACACTGAAGCTTTCTTT. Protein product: CASSPRTDTEAFF. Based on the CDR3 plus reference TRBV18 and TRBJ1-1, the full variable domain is NAGVMQNPRHLVRRRGQEARLRCSPMKGHSHVYWYRQLPEEGLKFMVYLQKENIIDESGMPKERFSAEFPKEGPSILRIQQVVRGDSAAYFCASSPRTDTEAFFGQGTRLTVV.

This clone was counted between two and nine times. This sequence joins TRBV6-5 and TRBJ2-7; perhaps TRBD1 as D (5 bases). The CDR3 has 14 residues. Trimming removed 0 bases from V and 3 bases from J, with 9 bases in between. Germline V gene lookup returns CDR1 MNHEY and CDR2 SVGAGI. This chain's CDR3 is CASSYSRQGYEQYF. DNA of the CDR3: TGTGCCAGCAGTTACTCGAGGCAGGGCTACGAGCAGTACTTC.

CDR3 amino acids: CASSARDSYEQYF. The CDR3 region has the DNA TGTGCCAGCAGCGCCAGGGACTCCTACGAGCAGTACTTC. J is TRBJ2-7 and V is TRBV7-9, with D perhaps matching TRBD1 (5 bases). The ends were cut back, 5 bases at V and 0 bases at J, with 8 bases in the middle. The CDR3 is made up of 13 amino acids. The germline CDR1 and CDR2 sequences are SEHNR and FQNEAQ (reference sequence).

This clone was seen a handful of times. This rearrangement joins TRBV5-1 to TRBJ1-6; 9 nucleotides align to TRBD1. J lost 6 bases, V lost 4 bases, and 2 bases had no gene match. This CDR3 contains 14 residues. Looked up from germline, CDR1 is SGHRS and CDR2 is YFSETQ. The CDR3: CASSLTGGNSPLHF. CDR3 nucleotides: TGCGCCAGCAGCCTGACAGGGGGTAATTCACCCCTCCACTTT.

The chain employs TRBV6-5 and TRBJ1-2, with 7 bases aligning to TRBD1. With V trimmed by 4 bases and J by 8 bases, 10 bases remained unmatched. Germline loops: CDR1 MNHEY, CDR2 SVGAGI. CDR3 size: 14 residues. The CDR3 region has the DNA TGTGCCAGCAGTTCCTCGACAGGGAAGCAAGGCTACACCTTC. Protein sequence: CASSSSTGKQGYTF.

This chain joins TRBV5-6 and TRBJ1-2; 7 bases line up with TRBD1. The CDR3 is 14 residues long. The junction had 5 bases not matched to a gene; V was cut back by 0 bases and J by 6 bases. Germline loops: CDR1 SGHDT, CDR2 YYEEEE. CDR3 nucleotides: TGTGCCAGCAGCTTGGAGGAGGGGGCGGATGGCTACACCTTC. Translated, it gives CASSLEEGADGYTF.

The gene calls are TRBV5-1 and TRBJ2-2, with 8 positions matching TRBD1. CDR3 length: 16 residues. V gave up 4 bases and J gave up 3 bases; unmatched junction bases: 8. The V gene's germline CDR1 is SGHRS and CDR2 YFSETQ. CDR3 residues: CASSLRAGGDTGELFF. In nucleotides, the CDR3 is TGCGCCAGCAGCCTTCGGGCAGGGGGCGACACCGGGGAGCTGTTTTTT.

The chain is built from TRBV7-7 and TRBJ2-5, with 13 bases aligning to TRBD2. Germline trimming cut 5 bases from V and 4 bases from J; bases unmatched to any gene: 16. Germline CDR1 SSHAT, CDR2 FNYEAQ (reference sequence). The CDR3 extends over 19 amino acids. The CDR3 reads CASSLRTSGREIQGETQYF. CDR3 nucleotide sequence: TGTGCCAGCAGCCTCAGGACTAGCGGGAGAGAAATACAAGGAGAGACCCAGTACTTC.

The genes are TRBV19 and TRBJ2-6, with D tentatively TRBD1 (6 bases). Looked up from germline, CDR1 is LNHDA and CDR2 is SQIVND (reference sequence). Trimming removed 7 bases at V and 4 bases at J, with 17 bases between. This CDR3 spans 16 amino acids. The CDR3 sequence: CASTPPGTTGANVLTF. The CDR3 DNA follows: TGTGCCAGTACCCCACCGGGGACAACGGGGGCCAACGTCCTGACTTTC.

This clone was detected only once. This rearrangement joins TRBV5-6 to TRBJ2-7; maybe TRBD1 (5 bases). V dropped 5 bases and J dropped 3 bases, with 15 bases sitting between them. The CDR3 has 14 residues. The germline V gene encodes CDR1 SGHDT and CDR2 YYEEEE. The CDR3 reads CASSPYLQGYEQYF. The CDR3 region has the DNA TGTGCCAGCAGTCCCTACCTTCAGGGCTACGAGCAGTACTTC.

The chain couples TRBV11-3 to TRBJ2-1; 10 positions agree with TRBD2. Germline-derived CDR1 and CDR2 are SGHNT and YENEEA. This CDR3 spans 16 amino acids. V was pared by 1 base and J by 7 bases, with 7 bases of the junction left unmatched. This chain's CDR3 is CASSLGGTSGVNEQFF. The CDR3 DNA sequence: TGTGCCAGCAGCTTAGGGGGCACTAGCGGGGTAAATGAGCAGTTCTTC.

The CDR3 sequence: CASSSLAGGDYEQYF. The DNA of the CDR3 is TGTGCCAGCAGTTCCCTAGCGGGGGGAGACTACGAGCAGTACTTC. V usage is TRBV27 and J usage is TRBJ2-7, with 11 bases identical to TRBD2. Germline loops: CDR1 MNHEY, CDR2 SMNVEV (reference sequence). This CDR3 contains 15 residues. The ends lost 4 bases at V and 3 bases at J; junction bases unmatched: 5.

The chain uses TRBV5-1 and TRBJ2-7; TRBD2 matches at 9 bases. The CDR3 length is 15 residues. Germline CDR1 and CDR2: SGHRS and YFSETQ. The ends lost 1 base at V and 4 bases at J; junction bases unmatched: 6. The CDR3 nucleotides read TGCGCCAGCAGCTTGTCTGGCGGGAGGGTTTACGAGCAGTACTTC. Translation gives CASSLSGGRVYEQYF.

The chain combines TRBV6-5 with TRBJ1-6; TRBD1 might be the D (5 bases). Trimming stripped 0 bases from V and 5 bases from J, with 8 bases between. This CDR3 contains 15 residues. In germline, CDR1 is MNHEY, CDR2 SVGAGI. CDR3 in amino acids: CASSYSTVNNSPLHF. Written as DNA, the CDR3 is TGTGCCAGCAGTTACTCGACAGTAAATAATTCACCCCTCCACTTT.

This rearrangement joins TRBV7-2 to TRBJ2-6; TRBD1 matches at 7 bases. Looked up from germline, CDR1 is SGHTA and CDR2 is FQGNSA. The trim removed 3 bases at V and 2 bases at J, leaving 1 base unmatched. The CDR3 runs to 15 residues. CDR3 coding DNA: TGTGCCAGCAGCTTCACAGGGGCTGGGGCCAACGTCCTGACTTTC. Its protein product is CASSFTGAGANVLTF.